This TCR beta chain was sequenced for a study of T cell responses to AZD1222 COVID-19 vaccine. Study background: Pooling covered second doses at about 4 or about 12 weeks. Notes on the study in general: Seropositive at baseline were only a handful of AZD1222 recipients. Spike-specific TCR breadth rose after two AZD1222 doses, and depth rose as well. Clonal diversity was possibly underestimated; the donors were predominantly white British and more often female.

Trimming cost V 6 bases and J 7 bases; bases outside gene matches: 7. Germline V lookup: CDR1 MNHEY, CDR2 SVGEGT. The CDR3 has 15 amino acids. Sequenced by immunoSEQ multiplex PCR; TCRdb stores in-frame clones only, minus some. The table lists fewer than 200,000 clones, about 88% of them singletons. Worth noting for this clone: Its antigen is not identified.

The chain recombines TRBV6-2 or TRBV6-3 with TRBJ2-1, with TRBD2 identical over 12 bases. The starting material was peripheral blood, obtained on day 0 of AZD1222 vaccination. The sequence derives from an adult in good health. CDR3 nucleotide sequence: TGTGCCAGCAGCCCTAGACTAGCGGGGGATAATGAGCAGTTCTTC. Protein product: CASSPRLAGDNEQFF.